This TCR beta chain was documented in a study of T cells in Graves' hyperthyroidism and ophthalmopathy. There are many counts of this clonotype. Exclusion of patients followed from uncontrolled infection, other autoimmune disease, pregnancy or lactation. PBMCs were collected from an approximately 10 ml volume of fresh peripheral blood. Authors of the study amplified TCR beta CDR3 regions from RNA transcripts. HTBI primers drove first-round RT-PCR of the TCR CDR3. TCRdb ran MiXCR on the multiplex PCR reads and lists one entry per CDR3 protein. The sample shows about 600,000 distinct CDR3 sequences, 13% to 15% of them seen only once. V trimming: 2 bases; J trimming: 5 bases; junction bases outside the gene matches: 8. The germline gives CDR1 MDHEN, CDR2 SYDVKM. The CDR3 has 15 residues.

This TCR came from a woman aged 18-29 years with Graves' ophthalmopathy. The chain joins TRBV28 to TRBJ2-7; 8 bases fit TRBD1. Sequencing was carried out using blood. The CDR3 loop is CASSLGDSGGHEQYF. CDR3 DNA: TGTGCCAGCAGTTTAGGGGATTCAGGGGGCCACGAGCAGTACTTC. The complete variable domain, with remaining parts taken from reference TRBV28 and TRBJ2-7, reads DVKVTQSSRYLVKRTGEKVFLECVQDMDHENMFWYRQDPGLGLRLIYFSYDVKMKEKGDIPEGYSVSREKKERFSLILESASTNQTSMYLCASSLGDSGGHEQYFGPGTRLTVT.